A single sample gave rise to the 28 T cell receptor beta chains below, sequenced in a study of CD8 T cells in ankylosing spondylitis (dated by TCRdb to about 2017). The library came from 5' RACE. The instrument given in TCRdb is Illumina HiSeq 2500. In-frame beta chains were kept once TCRdb had trimmed the public reads at Q25 with fastp and called clones with MiXCR. Each entry is one CDR3 protein sequence, shown with its most common DNA and genes. Present in this sample are roughly 160,000 distinct CDR3 sequences, 9.5% to 10% of which were seen just once. In total, the top ten clones hold roughly 16% of the sample. Sequencing was carried out using blood, either unsorted or a sorted T cell fraction (not recorded which). Source of these receptors: a female donor with ankylosing spondylitis or in good health (not recorded which).

This clonotype was counted a few times. This chain uses TRBV12-3 or TRBV12-4 with TRBJ1-5; no definite D call. There are 13 residues in the CDR3. V lost 7 bases, J lost 6 bases, and 13 bases lay in between. The CDR3 spells CASNVEGIQPQHF. CDR3 bases: TGTGCCAGCAATGTGGAGGGTATTCAGCCCCAGCATTTT.

There are a few counts of this clonotype. This chain uses TRBV20-1 with TRBJ2-7; 9 positions match TRBD2. This CDR3 has 14 residues. V gave up 0 bases and J gave up 5 bases; unmatched junction bases: 5. In germline, CDR1 is DFQATT, CDR2 SNEGSKA (reference sequence). CDR3 sequence: CSAREWREGDEQYF. In DNA, the CDR3 is TGCAGTGCTAGAGAATGGCGGGAGGGCGACGAGCAGTACTTC.

The CDR3 region has the DNA TGTGCCAGCAGTGAAAGGGAGTTGGGACTAGCGAACACCGGGGAGCTGTTTTTT. Amino acids: CASSERELGLANTGELFF. The rearrangement joins TRBV2 to TRBJ2-2, with 8 bases fitting TRBD2. Germline V gene sequence: CDR1 SNHLY, CDR2 FYNNEI. The CDR3 contains 18 residues. The V and J ends lost 2 bases and 0 bases, in that order; junction bases with no gene match: 8.

The chain carries TRBV13 and TRBJ2-1; maybe TRBD2 (5 bases). Germline V gene lookup returns CDR1 PRHDT and CDR2 FYEKMQ (reference sequence). V was clipped by 6 bases and J by 7 bases, with 19 bases between them. CDR3 length: 15 residues. The CDR3 sequence is CASSPLAQSGNEQFF. The CDR3 nucleotides are TGTGCCAGCAGTCCTCTAGCCCAAAGCGGAAATGAGCAGTTCTTC.

This chain links TRBV3-1 with TRBJ1-1; a possible D gene is TRBD1 (5 bases). The CDR3 length is 14 residues. CDR1 LGHDT and CDR2 YNNKEL come from the germline V gene (reference sequence). V shed 2 bases and J shed 2 bases, with 9 bases lying between them. The CDR3 DNA sequence: TGTGCCAGCAGCCAATTAGGGGTAAACACTGAAGCTTTCTTT. Translated: CASSQLGVNTEAFF.

The rearrangement links TRBV5-6 to TRBJ1-2, with 10 bases aligning to TRBD1. The CDR3 has 15 amino acids. V was pared by 0 bases and J by 5 bases, with 4 bases of the junction left unmatched. The germline V gene encodes CDR1 SGHDT and CDR2 YYEEEE. DNA for the CDR3: TGTGCCAGCAGCTTGGTGGGACAGGGGCTGTATGGCTACACCTTC. Its translation: CASSLVGQGLYGYTF.

The V call is TRBV30, the J call TRBJ1-1; TRBD1 might be the D (6 bases). This CDR3 is built from 14 residues. Germline V gives CDR1 GTSNPN, CDR2 SVGIG (reference sequence). The CDR3 coding sequence is TGTGCGGGAGGACCCCCCTACAGGGACACTGAAGCTTTCTTT. The encoded protein is CAGGPPYRDTEAFF.

This clonotype was counted between two and nine times. This rearrangement joins TRBV27 to TRBJ2-5; possibly TRBD2 for D (5 bases). Deletions cut 7 bases from V and 2 bases from J, with 14 bases between. From germline, CDR1 is MNHEY and CDR2 SMNVEV (reference sequence). This CDR3 comprises 14 residues. CDR3 residues: CASKGFGGQETQYF. CDR3 in DNA: TGTGCCAGCAAAGGCTTTGGAGGACAAGAGACCCAGTACTTC.

This rearrangement joins TRBV7-8 to TRBJ2-7; TRBD1 agrees at 8 bases. J lost 3 bases, V lost 6 bases, and 4 bases had no gene match. The length of the CDR3 is 13 residues. Germline CDR1 SGHVS, CDR2 FQNEAQ. The CDR3 bases are TGTGCCAGCAGATCGGGACAGGTCTACGAGCAGTACTTC. This sequence encodes CASRSGQVYEQYF. Full variable domain (outside the CDR3, taken from reference TRBV7-8 and TRBJ2-7): GAGVSQSPRYKVAKRGQDVALRCDPISGHVSLFWYQQALGQGPEFLTYFQNEAQLDKSGLPSDRFFAERPEGSVSTLKIQRTQQEDSAVYLCASRSGQVYEQYFGPGTRLTVT.

The chain combines TRBV7-6 with TRBJ2-1, with 11 bases aligning to TRBD2. This CDR3 has 18 amino acids. CDR1 SGHVS and CDR2 FNYEAQ come from the germline V gene. The ends lost 1 base at V and 10 bases at J; junction bases unmatched: 15. CDR3 nucleotide sequence: TGTGCCAGCAGCTTAGTACCGACTAGCGGGACGGGGCCGGGAGAGCAGTTCTTC. It specifies CASSLVPTSGTGPGEQFF.

This chain's CDR3 is CASSRWGGGGTKETQYF. The CDR3 DNA follows: TGCGCCAGCAGTCGGTGGGGCGGAGGGGGCACAAAAGAGACCCAGTACTTC. The chain joins TRBV23-1 to TRBJ2-5; D possibly corresponds to TRBD1 (7 bases). TRBV23-1 qualifies as an ORF whose function is uncertain. The CDR3 length is 17 residues. Trimming left V 4 bases short and J 3 bases short, with 21 bases between.

The sample holds a few counts of this clonotype. The chain links TRBV4-3 to TRBJ2-7; TRBD2 matches 7 bases. CDR1 and CDR2 from the germline V gene are LGHNA and YSLEER. The CDR3 runs to 17 residues. The V segment lost 0 bases and the J segment 5 bases; nucleotides outside the gene matches: 13. The CDR3 DNA is TGCGCCAGCAGCCAAGAGGGGTGGGCGGGAGAAGGGAACGAGCAGTACTTC. Translation gives CASSQEGWAGEGNEQYF.

This sequence joins TRBV30 and TRBJ1-2, with D uncertain. V dropped 4 bases and J dropped 3 bases, with 6 bases sitting between them. Germline V gene lookup returns CDR1 GTSNPN and CDR2 SVGIG (reference sequence). The CDR3 length is 11 residues. The DNA for the CDR3 is TGTGCCTGGATGGAGGACTATGGCTACACCTTC. Protein: CAWMEDYGYTF.

This rearrangement joins TRBV6-5 to TRBJ1-1; maybe TRBD1 (6 bases). Trimming left V 2 bases short and J 5 bases short, with 18 bases between. Germline assignment: CDR1 MNHEY and CDR2 SVGAGI. This CDR3 contains 16 residues. In DNA form, the CDR3 reads TGTGCCAGCAGTTACAATATGTTACAGGGAGGTACTGAAGCTTTCTTT. Its protein is CASSYNMLQGGTEAFF.

The J gene is TRBJ1-4, the V gene TRBV9; 7 bases are shared with TRBD1. V was pared by 4 bases and J by 8 bases, with 8 bases of the junction left unmatched. CDR3 size: 14 residues. The germline CDR1 and CDR2 sequences are SGDLS and YYNGEE. The CDR3 is CASSTGTVGEKLFF. The DNA for the CDR3 is TGTGCCAGCAGCACGGGGACAGTCGGGGAAAAACTGTTTTTT. The variable domain in full, with the rest retrieved from reference TRBV9 and TRBJ1-4, is DSGVTQTPKHLITATGQRVTLRCSPRSGDLSVYWYQQSLDQGLQFLIQYYNGEERAKGNILERFSAQQFPDLHSELNLSSLELGDSALYFCASSTGTVGEKLFFGSGTQLSVL.

This clonotype was seen only a few times. The CDR3 ends on some other residue instead of the conserved phenylalanine or tryptophan, so this is likely a read error. The chain couples TRBV29-1 to TRBJ2-5, with D perhaps TRBD1 or TRBD2 (5 bases each). The CDR3 covers 12 residues. V lost 5 bases and J lost 1, with 8 bases in between. Germline assignment: CDR1 SQVTM and CDR2 ANQGSEA. CDR3 amino acids: CSVFGGQETQYS. The DNA for the CDR3 is TGCAGCGTTTTTGGGGGCCAAGAGACCCAGTACTCC.

The chain employs TRBV5-1 and TRBJ1-1; tentative D call: TRBD1 (5 bases). Trimming left V 3 bases short and J 4 bases short, with 13 bases between. The CDR3 totals 14 residues. CDR1 SGHRS and CDR2 YFSETQ come from the germline V gene. The CDR3 protein is CASSSEGASTEAFF. In DNA, the CDR3 is TGCGCCAGCAGCTCGGAAGGGGCTAGCACTGAAGCTTTCTTT. Full variable domain (rest looked up from reference TRBV5-1 and TRBJ1-1): KAGVTQTPRYLIKTRGQQVTLSCSPISGHRSVSWYQQTPGQGLQFLFEYFSETQRNKGNFPGRFSGRQFSNSRSEMNVSTLELGDSALYLCASSSEGASTEAFFGQGTRLTVV.

This clonotype has ten or more counts. The V gene is TRBV27, the J gene TRBJ2-1; D is possibly TRBD1 or TRBD2 (5 bases each). The CDR3 has 12 amino acids. CDR1 is MNHEY and CDR2 is SMNVEV in the germline V gene (reference sequence). The V gene lost 1 base and the J gene lost 7 bases, with 5 bases spanning the gap. The DNA for the CDR3 is TGTGCCAGCAGTTTATGGGGGAATGAGCAGTTCTTC. This encodes CASSLWGNEQFF.

V usage is TRBV24-1 and J usage is TRBJ2-1, with TRBD2 matching over 10 bases. The trim removed 0 bases at V and 5 bases at J, leaving 6 bases unmatched. The CDR3 extends over 17 amino acids. Per the germline V gene, CDR1 is KGHDR and CDR2 is SFDVKD. CDR3 bases: TGTGCCACCAGTGATTTGCCAGCGGGAGGGTCCCACAATGAGCAGTTCTTC. Translated, it gives CATSDLPAGGSHNEQFF.

This clonotype was picked up many times. The rearrangement joins TRBV2 to TRBJ1-1; D gene uncertain. Trimming stripped 2 bases from V and 1 base from J, with 11 bases between. Per the germline V gene, CDR1 is SNHLY and CDR2 is FYNNEI. The CDR3 runs to 15 residues. CDR3 bases: TGTGCCAGCAGTGAACCCTGGGGTTCGAACACTGAAGCTTTCTTT. Its protein is CASSEPWGSNTEAFF.

The gene calls are TRBV29-1 and TRBJ2-7; D remains ambiguous. CDR1 is SQVTM and CDR2 is ANQGSEA in the germline V gene. The CDR3 contains 11 residues. V lost 7 bases and J lost 4, with 11 bases in between. CDR3 residues: CSAEWLYEQYF. As DNA, the CDR3 is TGCAGCGCTGAGTGGTTATACGAGCAGTACTTC.

This clonotype has a count of ten or more. V gene TRBV10-2 combines with J gene TRBJ2-7, with a possible D match to TRBD2 (5 bases). The germline V gene encodes CDR1 WSHSY and CDR2 SAAADI. Trimming took off 5 bases at V and 3 bases at J, with 14 bases between the two ends. The CDR3 sequence is 14 residues long. The CDR3, as DNA: TGCGCCAGCAGTACAAGCGGTCGGGTCTACGAGCAGTACTTC. Protein: CASSTSGRVYEQYF.

A few counts support this clonotype. V gene TRBV25-1 combines with J gene TRBJ2-3, with 7 bases lining up with TRBD2. From germline, CDR1 is MGHDK and CDR2 SYGVNS. The V segment lost 7 bases and the J segment 4 bases; nucleotides outside the gene matches: 8. This CDR3 has 14 residues. The CDR3: CASKAAGVSDTQYF. The CDR3 coding sequence is TGTGCCAGCAAGGCGGCGGGAGTGTCAGATACGCAGTATTTT.

This clonotype was counted at least ten times. The chain is built from TRBV7-6 and TRBJ2-1, with 7 bases identical to TRBD2. Germline V gene sequence: CDR1 SGHVS, CDR2 FNYEAQ. The CDR3 contains 17 residues. The V segment lost 1 base and the J segment 6 bases; nucleotides outside the gene matches: 12. CDR3 sequence reads: CASSLGGRDYGPNEQFF. CDR3 sequence (DNA): TGTGCCAGCAGCTTAGGGGGCCGGGACTATGGGCCCAATGAGCAGTTCTTC.

The table lists this clonotype with a few counts. The rearrangement uses TRBV12-3 or TRBV12-4 and TRBJ1-5, with unresolved D. The CDR3 has 12 amino acids. Trimming cost V 5 bases and J 3 bases, with 5 bases left between them. In nucleotides, the CDR3 is TGTGCCAGCAGTACCCACAATCAGCCCCAGCATTTT. Protein sequence: CASSTHNQPQHF.

The J gene is TRBJ2-6, the V gene TRBV20-1; unclear D gene. The germline V gene has CDR1 DFQATT and CDR2 SNEGSKA (reference sequence). The CDR3 loop spans 13 amino acids. V shed 6 bases and J shed 0 bases, with 6 bases lying between them. The CDR3 nucleotides are TGCAGTGCCTGGATCTCTGGGGCCAACGTCCTGACTTTC. Translated, it gives CSAWISGANVLTF.

The chain carries TRBV4-1 and TRBJ2-1; D gene uncertain. Germline values: CDR1 MGHRA, CDR2 YSYEKL. The V end lost 0 bases, the J end lost 10 bases, and 13 bases lay between the germline ends. The CDR3 is 14 residues long. This CDR3 reads CASSQDGVADEQFF. The CDR3 nucleotides are TGCGCCAGCAGCCAAGATGGGGTAGCAGACGAGCAGTTCTTC.

In its sample, this clonotype was seen many times. The chain combines TRBV5-1 with TRBJ2-7; D might be TRBD1 or TRBD2, each matching 5 bases. Looked up from germline, CDR1 is SGHRS and CDR2 is YFSETQ. V was cut by 7 bases and J by 0 bases, with 14 bases left in between. This CDR3 spans 14 amino acids. CDR3 loop: CASFPGPRSYEQYF. The CDR3 DNA is TGCGCCAGCTTTCCGGGACCACGCTCCTACGAGCAGTACTTC.